The 18 T cell receptor beta chains given below trace back to one sample, sequenced in a study of Ad26.COV2.S vaccination and SARS-CoV-2 variants. Sequencing used immunoSEQ multiplex PCR; TCRdb keeps in-frame clones, though not all of them. This table has hundreds of thousands of clones, roughly nine tenths appearing once. This sample comprised peripheral blood, obtained after recovery from COVID-19. Receptor source: a human donor who had recovered from COVID-19.

The genes are TRBV5-1 and TRBJ2-7, with a tentative D call TRBD1 (6 bases). Trimming took 4 bases from V and 2 from J, leaving 28 bases between them. Germline V gene lookup returns CDR1 SGHRS and CDR2 YFSETQ. The CDR3 consists of 19 residues. CDR3 loop: CASSVTSRTALVSPYEQYF. In DNA, the CDR3 is TGCGCCAGCAGCGTTACCAGTAGGACAGCCCTAGTATCCCCCTACGAGCAGTACTTC.

As to this clone: The junction does not match germline at one end; this may be a read error. CDR3 coding DNA: TGTGCCAGCAGCCTAGGTTGGGCCTCGAACACTGAAGCTTTCTTT. It is translated as CASSLGWASNTEAFF. The chain recombines TRBV13 with TRBJ1-1; D is ambiguous. This CDR3 region has 15 residues. The germline V gene encodes CDR1 PRHDT and CDR2 FYEKMQ (reference sequence).

The chain uses TRBV10-3 and TRBJ1-1; D may be TRBD1 (6 bases). Per germline, CDR1 ENHRY and CDR2 SYGVKD. CDR3 size: 18 residues. Trimming pared 2 bases from V and 0 bases from J, leaving 19 bases between. This CDR3 is CAISEKVKARGMNTEAFF. CDR3 sequence (DNA): TGTGCCATCAGTGAGAAGGTGAAGGCAAGGGGGATGAACACTGAAGCTTTCTTT.

To note about this clone: Different DNA sequences within this sample yield the same CDR3. The chain combines TRBV7-9 with TRBJ2-7; D uncertain. V gave up 3 bases and J gave up 1 base, with 4 bases separating them. Germline V CDR1 and CDR2: SEHNR, FQNEAQ (reference sequence). The CDR3 has 12 amino acids. CDR3 DNA sequence: TGTGCCAGCAGCTTTGGATCCTACGAGCAGTACTTC. Amino acid sequence: CASSFGSYEQYF.

The CDR3 DNA reads TGTGCCAGCAGCTACCGTCCCGGGACAAACAATCAGCCCCAGCATTTT. Protein product: CASSYRPGTNNQPQHF. The chain carries TRBV7-8 and TRBJ1-5; D perhaps matches TRBD1 (6 bases). This CDR3 contains 16 residues. CDR1 is SGHVS and CDR2 is FQNEAQ in the germline V gene. The V end was cut by 4 bases, the J end by 3 bases, with 16 bases between.

V usage is TRBV10-2 and J usage is TRBJ1-2, with 8 nucleotides matching TRBD1. The CDR3 is made up of 12 amino acids. V trimming: 7 bases; J trimming: 6 bases; junction bases outside the gene matches: 4. Germline-derived CDR1 and CDR2 are WSHSY and SAAADI. The CDR3 here is CASNQGADGYTF. The CDR3 nucleotides are TGCGCCAGCAACCAGGGGGCGGATGGCTACACCTTC.

The genes are TRBV6-5 and TRBJ1-1; D perhaps matches TRBD1 (5 bases). The CDR3 runs to 14 residues. Trimming removed 4 bases from V and 2 bases from J, with 11 bases in between. Per germline, CDR1 MNHEY and CDR2 SVGAGI. The CDR3 DNA sequence: TGTGCCAGCAGTTCATACAGGCGAAACACTGAAGCTTTCTTT. This encodes CASSSYRRNTEAFF.

This chain connects TRBV6-5 to TRBJ1-5; 7 positions match TRBD1. From germline, CDR1 is MNHEY and CDR2 SVGAGI. V shed 7 bases, J shed 4 bases, and the junction held 10 bases outside the gene matches. The CDR3 covers 15 residues. The chain's CDR3 is CASTGVGGPNQPQHF. DNA of the CDR3: TGTGCCAGCACCGGAGTAGGGGGCCCTAATCAGCCCCAGCATTTT.

V usage is TRBV7-2 and J usage is TRBJ2-1; TRBD2 might be the D (6 bases). This CDR3 has 15 amino acids. Germline CDR1 reads SGHTA; CDR2 reads FQGNSA. Trimming took off 1 base at V and 5 bases at J, with 12 bases between the two ends. The CDR3 region has the DNA TGTGCCAGCAGCTTAGGCGGAGGGCCTAACAATGAGCAGTTCTTC. Amino acid sequence: CASSLGGGPNNEQFF.

This chain joins TRBV10-2 and TRBJ1-5; the match to TRBD1 covers 10 bases. V trimming: 3 bases; J trimming: 7 bases; junction bases outside the gene matches: 9. The CDR3 spans 16 residues. The germline CDR1 and CDR2 sequences are WSHSY and SAAADI. The CDR3 region is CASSDVGQGTWQPQHF. The DNA of the CDR3 is TGCGCCAGCAGTGATGTGGGACAGGGGACTTGGCAGCCCCAGCATTTT.

V is TRBV5-4 and J is TRBJ1-2; weak D call: TRBD1 (5 bases). Per the germline V gene, CDR1 is SGHNT and CDR2 is YYREEE (reference sequence). This CDR3 comprises 15 residues. Trimming took off 0 bases at V and 4 bases at J, with 13 bases between the two ends. The CDR3 is CASSLVPAGTYGYTF. The CDR3 DNA sequence: TGTGCCAGCAGCTTGGTCCCCGCAGGGACCTATGGCTACACCTTC.

The chain uses TRBV5-4 and TRBJ2-7; TRBD1 matches at 10 bases. The CDR3 extends over 18 amino acids. V was pared by 0 bases and J by 0 bases, with 9 bases of the junction left unmatched. Germline loops: CDR1 SGHNT, CDR2 YYREEE (reference sequence). This CDR3 is CASSLGPRTGGISYEQYF. The CDR3 DNA follows: TGTGCCAGCAGCTTGGGCCCCAGGACAGGGGGGATCTCCTACGAGCAGTACTTC. Complete variable domain (other parts from reference TRBV5-4 and TRBJ2-7): ETGVTQSPTHLIKTRGQQVTLRCSSQSGHNTVSWYQQALGQGPQFIFQYYREEENGRGNFPPRFSGLQFPNYSSELNVNALELDDSALYLCASSLGPRTGGISYEQYFGPGTRLTVT.

This clone was picked up one time. CDR3 protein: CASSVTRNTGELFF. The CDR3 nucleotides read TGTGCCAGCAGTGTAACAAGAAACACCGGGGAGCTGTTTTTT. The J gene is TRBJ2-2, the V gene TRBV2, with D hard to call. V lost 4 bases and J lost 2, with 8 bases in between. The CDR3 loop spans 14 amino acids. The germline V gene encodes CDR1 SNHLY and CDR2 FYNNEI.

The J gene is TRBJ2-7, the V gene TRBV27; the D is unclear. The ends were cut back, 2 bases at V and 2 bases at J, with 7 bases in the middle. Germline V gene sequence: CDR1 MNHEY, CDR2 SMNVEV (reference sequence). This CDR3 is built from 13 residues. The CDR3 DNA is TGTGCCAGCAGTTTAGTAGGCCCCTACGAGCAGTACTTC. Residues: CASSLVGPYEQYF.

The V and J genes are TRBV4-1 and TRBJ2-3; 10 bases align to TRBD2. Per germline, CDR1 MGHRA and CDR2 YSYEKL. The CDR3 is 18 amino acids. After removal of 1 base from V and 3 bases from J, the junction contained 10 bases not matched to a gene. The CDR3 loop reads CASSQGWPAGGRTDTQYF. CDR3 nucleotide sequence: TGCGCCAGCAGCCAAGGATGGCCAGCGGGGGGGAGGACAGATACGCAGTATTTT.

The V and J genes are TRBV12-5 and TRBJ2-2; D is unresolved. In germline, CDR1 is LGHNT, CDR2 FRNRAP. The CDR3 is 15 amino acids. V was cut by 6 bases and J by 2 bases, with 13 bases left in between. The CDR3 DNA reads TGTGCTAGTGGCCTTGCAGTGGTAAACACCGGGGAGCTGTTTTTT. It encodes CASGLAVVNTGELFF.

V is TRBV13 and J is TRBJ1-1; D gene uncertain. The CDR3 covers 11 residues. The germline V gene has CDR1 PRHDT and CDR2 FYEKMQ (reference sequence). Between the trimmed V and J ends, which lost 4 bases and 5 bases, there was a span of 5 bases. CDR3 DNA: TGTGCCAGCAGCTCTTTGACTGAAGCTTTCTTT. Translating it yields CASSSLTEAFF.

The chain is built from TRBV6-1 and TRBJ2-2; possibly TRBD2 for D (7 bases). Trimming cost V 4 bases and J 11 bases, with 23 bases left between them. This CDR3 has 16 amino acids. CDR1 MNHNS and CDR2 SASEGT come from the germline V gene. The CDR3 region is CASSARGGGIAVELFF. CDR3 coding DNA: TGTGCCAGCAGTGCGAGGGGAGGGGGAATAGCCGTTGAGCTGTTTTTT.